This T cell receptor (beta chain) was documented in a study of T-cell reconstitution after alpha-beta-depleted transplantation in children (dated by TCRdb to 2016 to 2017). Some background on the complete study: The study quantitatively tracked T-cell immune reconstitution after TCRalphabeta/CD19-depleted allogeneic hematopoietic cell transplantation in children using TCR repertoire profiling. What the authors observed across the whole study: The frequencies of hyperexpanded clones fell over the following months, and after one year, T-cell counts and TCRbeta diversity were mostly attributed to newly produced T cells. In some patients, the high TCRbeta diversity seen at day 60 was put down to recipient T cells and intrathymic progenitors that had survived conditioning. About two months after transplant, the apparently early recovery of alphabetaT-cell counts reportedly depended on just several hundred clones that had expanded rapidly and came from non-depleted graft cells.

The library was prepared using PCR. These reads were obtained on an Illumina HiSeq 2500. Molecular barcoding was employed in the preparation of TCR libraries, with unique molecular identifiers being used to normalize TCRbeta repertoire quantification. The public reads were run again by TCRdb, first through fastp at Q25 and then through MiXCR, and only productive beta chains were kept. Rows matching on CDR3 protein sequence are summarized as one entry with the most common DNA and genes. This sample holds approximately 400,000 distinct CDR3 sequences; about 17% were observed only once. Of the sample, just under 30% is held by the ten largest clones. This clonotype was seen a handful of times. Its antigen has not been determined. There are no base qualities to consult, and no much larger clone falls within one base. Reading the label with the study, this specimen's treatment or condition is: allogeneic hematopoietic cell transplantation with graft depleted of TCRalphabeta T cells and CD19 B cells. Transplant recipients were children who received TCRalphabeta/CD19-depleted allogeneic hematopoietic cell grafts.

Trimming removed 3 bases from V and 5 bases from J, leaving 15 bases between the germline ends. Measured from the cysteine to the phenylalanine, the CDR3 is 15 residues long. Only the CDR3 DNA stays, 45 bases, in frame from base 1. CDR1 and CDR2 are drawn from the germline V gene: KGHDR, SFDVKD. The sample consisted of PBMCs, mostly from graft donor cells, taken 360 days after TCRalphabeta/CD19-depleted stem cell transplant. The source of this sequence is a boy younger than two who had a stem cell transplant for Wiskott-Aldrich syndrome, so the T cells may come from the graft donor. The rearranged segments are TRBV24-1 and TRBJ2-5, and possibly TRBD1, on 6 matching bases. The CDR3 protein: CATSDRLQGRETQYF. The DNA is TGTGCCACCAGTGATCGACTCCAGGGGCGGGAGACCCAGTACTTC.